This T cell receptor beta chain was retrieved from a study of cytotoxic CD8 clonotypes in ibrutinib-treated CLL (dated by TCRdb to the early 2020s). Some background on the complete study: The cohort included roughly 15 treatment-naive and some twelve relapsed/refractory patients; approximately 17 were IGHV unmutated. Responses were partial in 25 or so patients and complete in 2; after median approximately 66 months follow-up, some 15 stayed in remission and around 12 progressed. Response samples were taken after a median of roughly a year on treatment, ranging from roughly 6 to 36 months. On average, each sample yielded 255,043 productive templates and around 98,000 productive rearrangements. Of the roughly 81 people in the trial, about 25 had longitudinal samples available. Cryopreserved peripheral blood mononuclear cells were obtained before treatment, at response, and at either sustained remission or disease progression. Every remission and progressive disease sample was obtained while ibrutinib was still being received by the patients.

Relative to germline, V is 4 bases shorter and J is 6 bases shorter, with 9 bases between their ends. Spanning cysteine to phenylalanine, the CDR3 consists of 11 amino acids. The DNA shown is the 33-base CDR3, in frame from base 1. CDR1 GTSNPN and CDR2 SVGIG were looked up in the germline V gene (reference sequence). Overall study outcomes, separate from this receptor: At baseline, clonality was higher than in age-matched healthy donors and showed a strong correlation with circulating CD8+ T-cell counts. Clonality increased at ibrutinib response, stayed stable in sustained remission, and fell back toward baseline at progression. Sustained-remission and progressing patients did not have matched sampling times, and lymph node repertoires were not examined. Public clonotypes were found to be uncommon and were observed to contract or remain stable during treatment; the increase in clonality was shown to reflect expansion of private clonotypes at ibrutinib response.

Taken with the paper, the label for time point translates to: 20 to 25 months on ibrutinib. Roughly 2 micrograms of genomic DNA were extracted from cryopreserved PBMCs for TCR beta library preparation. Longitudinal blood samples from CLL patients on ibrutinib monotherapy were analyzed using high-throughput TCR beta sequencing. The patients took part in an open-label, single-center phase 2 trial of ibrutinib monotherapy. A MiSeq instrument was used for deep resolution sequencing, which targeted depths ranging from 1 in 1 million up to 1 in 200,000 T cells, with coverage averaging 10x for each clonotype. The immunoSEQ hsTCRB Kit was used to generate the TCR beta libraries. From the authors' description of their analysis: ImmunoSEQ Data Assistant and ImmunoSEQ Analyzer were used for data analysis, and V, D and J genes were assigned according to IMGT definitions. Clonality, with values ranging from 0 to 1, was calculated as one minus the normalized Shannon entropy of productive rearrangement frequencies. Only overrepresented clonotypes making up at least 0.05% of the repertoire of each patient were included in the public clonotype analysis. Some 13 repertoires from age-matched healthy donors, obtained from immuneACCESS, served as clonality controls. The immuneACCESS repertoire file appears here via TCRdb, limited to in-frame rearrangements. These files lack a portion of the clones; in checked studies, under half of the deficit traces to unresolved V genes, and the cause of the others is not known. D and trimming were read from the DNA, whereas the V and J calls and clone size are those reported in that table. The sample data list some 120,000 clones, and under 90% of these were observed just once. Together, the top ten hold about 3.3% of the sample.

This clone occurred a few times. Its antigen has not been determined. Base qualities are not recorded, but no much larger clone differs from it by a single base. The sequencing used PBMCs, collected after 24 months of ibrutinib treatment. The sequence joins TRBV30 to TRBJ1-1, with the D segment identity uncertain. The receptor was derived from a human donor with chronic lymphocytic leukemia. The nucleotide sequence reads as follows: TGTGCCTGGACCAACTATGCTGAAGCTTTCTTT. The encoded protein is CAWTNYAEAFF.